This T cell receptor beta chain was obtained from a study of T cells in Graves' hyperthyroidism and ophthalmopathy. Patients were excluded for uncontrolled infection, other autoimmune disease, pregnancy or lactation. Researchers took RNA transcripts and amplified the TCR beta CDR3 regions from them. Using the HTBI primer set, a first-round RT-PCR was run on the TCR CDR3. MiXCR, run by TCRdb on the multiplex PCR reads, gives a single entry per CDR3 protein. The sample lists approximately 600,000 distinct CDR3 sequences; about 20% were seen once. CDR1 and CDR2 (germline): SGHDT, YYEEEE. CDR3 length: 17 residues. V lost 2 bases and J 9 bases, leaving 24 bases between the germline ends.

This TCR derives from a man aged 30 to 45 with Graves' ophthalmopathy. The sequenced sample was blood. The chain joins TRBV5-6 to TRBJ2-1, with D possibly TRBD2 on 6 matching bases. The CDR3, as DNA: TGTGCCAGCAGCTTTCTGGCAGGCGGGGATCCGGGTCCTGAGCAGTTCTTC. Encoded protein: CASSFLAGGDPGPEQFF.